The 26 T cell receptor beta chains presented below share a single source sample, sequenced in a study of CD4 and CD8 cells across lung adenocarcinoma regions. TCRdb analysed the PCR reads with MiXCR anew, one entry per CDR3 protein. The sample lists 13,000 to 15,000 distinct CDR3 sequences, just under 45% occurring once. The specimen sequenced was CD4+ T cells from the center of a lung tumor. The receptors here all came from a male donor with lung adenocarcinoma. The CD4 and CD8 labels of this study may be unreliable.

V usage is TRBV7-2 and J usage is TRBJ1-1, with D perhaps TRBD1 (6 bases). The germline CDR1 and CDR2 sequences are SGHTA and FQGNSA. The CDR3 spans 17 residues. V dropped 0 bases and J dropped 2 bases, with 16 bases sitting between them. CDR3 coding DNA: TGTGCCAGCAGCTTAGCGTGGAGGGGGAGGAAAAACACTGAAGCTTTCTTT. Translated, it gives CASSLAWRGRKNTEAFF.

This clonotype has a single count. A read error may produce the germline difference seen at one junction end. J is TRBJ2-3 and V is TRBV4-1, with a tentative D call TRBD1 (6 bases). There are 15 residues in the CDR3. Germline V lookup: CDR1 MGHRA, CDR2 YSYEKL. CDR3 in amino acids: CAGGQGGPGTETQYF. CDR3 DNA sequence: TGCGCCGGGGGCCAAGGTGGCCCTGGCACAGAGACGCAGTATTTC.

In its sample, this clonotype was seen a few times. V and J are TRBV5-1 and TRBJ2-5, with D tentatively TRBD2 (6 bases). The CDR3 runs to 15 residues. Trimming took off 5 bases at V and 2 bases at J, with 16 bases between the two ends. Germline V gene lookup returns CDR1 SGHRS and CDR2 YFSETQ. The CDR3 nucleotides are TGCGCCAGCAGGTTTTTGCGGGATATACAAGAGACCCAGTACTTC. Protein: CASRFLRDIQETQYF.

The table lists this clonotype with many counts. The V and J genes are TRBV5-1 and TRBJ2-2; D may be TRBD1 (7 bases). Germline CDR1 is SGHRS and CDR2 is YFSETQ. The ends were cut back, 4 bases at V and 4 bases at J, with 20 bases in the middle. This CDR3 contains 17 residues. This CDR3 reads CASSDAQGGFGTGELFF. The CDR3 DNA follows: TGCGCCAGCAGCGACGCGCAGGGGGGTTTCGGCACCGGGGAGCTGTTTTTT.

For this clonotype: One end of the junction does not line up with germline, which may come from a read error. The V and J genes are TRBV6-1 and TRBJ2-3, with 9 bases identical to TRBD2. Germline assignment: CDR1 MNHNS and CDR2 SASEGT. This CDR3 region has 14 residues. As DNA, the CDR3 is TGTGCCAGCAGTGAGGGACTAGCTGCAGAGACGCAGTACTTT. Amino acids: CASSEGLAAETQYF.

The chain joins TRBV27 to TRBJ1-1; 11 bases map to TRBD1. The CDR3 extends over 15 amino acids. V was clipped by 4 bases and J by 4 bases; unmatched bases: 5. Per the germline V gene, CDR1 is MNHEY and CDR2 is SMNVEV (reference sequence). The CDR3 DNA is TGTGCCAGCAGTTCCCAGGACAGGGGGCTCACTGAAGCTTTCTTT. It translates to CASSSQDRGLTEAFF.

J is TRBJ2-5 and V is TRBV27; D remains unclear. The tail of the sequence fits TRBJ2-7 better, so the J call may be wrong. The CDR3 has 11 residues. Per the germline V gene, CDR1 is MNHEY and CDR2 is SMNVEV (reference sequence). The CDR3: CASSRGYEQYF. The CDR3 bases are TGTGCCAGCTCTCGTGGGTACGAGCAGTACTTC.

The chain links TRBV12-3 or TRBV12-4 to TRBJ1-5, with D tentatively TRBD1 (5 bases). This CDR3 is 12 amino acids long. V lost 6 bases, J lost 9 bases, and 12 bases lay in between. The CDR3 DNA is TGTGCCAGCAGCCCCGGGGGTCGGCCCCAGCATTTT. Protein product: CASSPGGRPQHF.

This clonotype has a single count. The V and J genes are TRBV27 and TRBJ2-7; possible D gene TRBD2, 5 bases. Germline lookup yields CDR1 MNHEY and CDR2 SMNVEV (reference sequence). There are 17 residues in the CDR3. Trimming took 5 bases from V and 10 from J, leaving 30 bases between them. CDR3 sequence (DNA): TGTGCCAGCAGTGCGGGCCGAGGAGGCCCTGACACAGATACCCAGTACTTC. Its translation is CASSAGRGGPDTDTQYF.

This clonotype appeared once. The chain carries TRBV29-1 and TRBJ2-1; the D gene is possibly TRBD2 (6 bases). Trimming stripped 6 bases from V and 9 bases from J, with 21 bases between. This CDR3 is 14 amino acids long. Germline V CDR1 and CDR2: SQVTM, ANQGSEA. The CDR3 DNA follows: TGCAGCGTGGGGGGACGCAATGGGGAGAGTGAGCAGTTCTTC. This gives the protein CSVGGRNGESEQFF.

This clonotype was counted ten times or more. This chain joins TRBV20-1 and TRBJ2-7; D perhaps matches TRBD2 (6 bases). Germline V CDR1 and CDR2: DFQATT, SNEGSKA (reference sequence). V gave up 3 bases and J gave up 2 bases, with 11 bases separating them. The CDR3 is made up of 13 amino acids. CDR3 residues: CSARYGGAYEQYF. CDR3 nucleotides: TGCAGTGCTAGGTACGGAGGGGCCTACGAGCAGTACTTC.

This clonotype appeared a few times. V and J are TRBV27 and TRBJ2-7; D gene ambiguous. The CDR3 runs to 11 residues. The V gene lost 6 bases and the J gene lost 7 bases, with 10 bases spanning the gap. The germline V gene encodes CDR1 MNHEY and CDR2 SMNVEV (reference sequence). CDR3 in amino acids: CASSPKEEQYF. The CDR3 DNA sequence: TGTGCCAGCAGCCCTAAGGAGGAGCAGTACTTC.

This clonotype is large in the sample. V is TRBV6-1 and J is TRBJ2-1; 7 bases are a match to TRBD2. Germline V CDR1 and CDR2: MNHNS, SASEGT. Germline trimming cut 1 base from V and 10 bases from J; bases unmatched to any gene: 16. The CDR3 totals 17 residues. CDR3 protein: CASSEDLALSSGREQFF. As DNA, the CDR3 is TGTGCCAGCAGTGAAGATCTAGCGCTCTCATCCGGGAGGGAGCAGTTCTTC.

For this clonotype: Sequence at one end of the junction differs from germline and may be a read error. V is TRBV6-1 and J is TRBJ2-3; TRBD2 might be the D (5 bases). Germline V gene lookup returns CDR1 MNHNS and CDR2 SASEGT. This CDR3 comprises 15 residues. CDR3 region: CASSLGEGHTDTQYF. CDR3 bases: TGTGCCAGCAGTCTCGGGGAAGGGCACACAGATACGCAGTATTTC.

A word on this clonotype: Just one base apart from a much larger clone, this may be a read error. The V call is TRBV6-1, the J call TRBJ2-4; no clear D gene. Between the trimmed V and J ends, which lost 7 bases and 13 bases, there was a span of 32 bases. The CDR3 consists of 17 residues. Germline V gene data show CDR1 as MNHNS and CDR2 as SASEGT. The CDR3 region is CASTLPALPASYNEQYF. For the CDR3, the DNA is TGTGCCAGCACCCTCCCCGCCCTGCCGGCATCCTACAATGAGCAGTACTTC.

By share of the sample, this clonotype is medium-sized. J is TRBJ2-5 and V is TRBV6-5; D perhaps matches TRBD2 (5 bases). Per germline, CDR1 MNHEY and CDR2 SVGAGI. Trimming left V 0 bases short and J 2 bases short, with 10 bases between. The CDR3 length is 15 residues. The CDR3 DNA reads TGTGCCAGCAGTTACTCGAGGGAAGGTCAAGAGACCCAGTACTTC. This translates into CASSYSREGQETQYF.

V is TRBV7-6 and J is TRBJ2-2; maybe TRBD2 (6 bases). CDR3 length: 17 amino acids. V shed 4 bases and J shed 2 bases, with 17 bases lying between them. Germline loops: CDR1 SGHVS, CDR2 FNYEAQ. CDR3 in amino acids: CASSSPRGTINTGELFF. CDR3 bases: TGTGCCAGCAGCTCCCCCCGGGGGACGATTAACACCGGGGAGCTGTTTTTT. Based on the CDR3 plus reference TRBV7-6 and TRBJ2-2, the full variable domain is GAGVSQSPRYKVTKRGQDVALRCDPISGHVSLYWYRQALGQGPEFLTYFNYEAQQDKSGLPNDRFSAERPEGSISTLTIQRTEQRDSAMYRCASSSPRGTINTGELFFGEGSRLTVL.

The V call is TRBV6-1, the J call TRBJ2-5; either TRBD1 or TRBD2 may supply D (6 bases each). Germline V gives CDR1 MNHNS, CDR2 SASEGT. V lost 4 bases and J 11 bases, leaving 29 bases between the germline ends. The CDR3 is 17 amino acids. The CDR3 region has the DNA TGTGCCAGCAGTGCGGGCGTGGGGGGCCGGGTCCCAGATACGCAGTACTTC. Its translation: CASSAGVGGRVPDTQYF.

This clonotype occurred many times. The gene calls are TRBV7-8 and TRBJ2-1; D perhaps matches TRBD1 (6 bases). Germline V gene sequence: CDR1 SGHVS, CDR2 FQNEAQ. The CDR3 has 14 amino acids. V lost 1 base and J 5 bases, leaving 9 bases between the germline ends. For the CDR3, the DNA is TGTGCCAGCAGCTTAGGGGACATTAACAATGAGCAGTTCTTC. Protein sequence: CASSLGDINNEQFF.

The table lists this clonotype with many counts. The chain joins TRBV6-1 to TRBJ1-5; D remains ambiguous. The germline V gene has CDR1 MNHNS and CDR2 SASEGT. V lost 3 bases to trimming and J lost 7 bases, with 13 bases between them. The CDR3 extends over 14 amino acids. CDR3 sequence reads: CASSETRRYQPQHF. In DNA form, the CDR3 reads TGTGCCAGCAGTGAGACACGGCGGTACCAGCCCCAGCATTTT.

In regard to this clonotype: The junction differs from germline at one of its ends, possibly a read error. The CDR3: CASAGTGGPAQDTQYF. For the CDR3, the DNA is TGTGCCAGTGCGGGGACCGGGGGCCCTGCCCAAGACACCCAGTACTTC. The chain joins TRBV6-1 to TRBJ2-1; the D call may be TRBD1 or TRBD2 (6 bases each). The end of the DNA aligns better with TRBJ2-5, so the J call may be wrong. The CDR3 has 16 residues. The V gene's germline CDR1 is MNHNS and CDR2 SASEGT.

By proportion, this clonotype is medium-sized (0.01 to 0.1%). The chain employs TRBV6-5 and TRBJ2-7; maybe TRBD2 (6 bases). Trimming removed 8 bases at V and 2 bases at J, with 16 bases between. Germline values: CDR1 MNHEY, CDR2 SVGAGI. The CDR3 sequence is 14 residues long. DNA for the CDR3: TGTGCCAGCGGGTCGGGAGCCACGACCTACGAGCAGTACTTC. Residues: CASGSGATTYEQYF.

This clonotype showed up just a few times. The gene calls are TRBV4-1 and TRBJ2-1; 8 nucleotides match TRBD2. The CDR3 is 18 residues long. With 1 base clipped from V and 0 bases from J, the junction kept 8 bases outside the gene matches. CDR1 is MGHRA, CDR2 YSYEKL, per germline. The CDR3 sequence is CASSQGMKRERSYNEQFF. In DNA, the CDR3 is TGCGCCAGCAGCCAAGGGATGAAGCGGGAGCGCTCCTACAATGAGCAGTTCTTC.

This clonotype was detected once. This could be a read error, since a much larger clone is one nucleotide away. V usage is TRBV7-2 and J usage is TRBJ2-1; weak D call: TRBD1 (8 bases). CDR3 size: 16 residues. Germline CDR1 SGHTA, CDR2 FQGNSA. V dropped 1 base and J dropped 10 bases, with 20 bases sitting between them. This chain's CDR3 is CASSLGATGGGYEQFF. CDR3 nucleotides: TGTGCCAGCAGCTTAGGGGCCACAGGGGGGGGCTACGAGCAGTTCTTC.

The chain carries TRBV27 and TRBJ2-2; 11 nucleotides match TRBD1. V shed 8 bases, J shed 13 bases, and the junction held 12 bases outside the gene matches. This CDR3 is built from 14 residues. Germline V gene sequence: CDR1 MNHEY, CDR2 SMNVEV (reference sequence). CDR3: CASGGQGETETLFF. CDR3 nucleotides: TGTGCCAGCGGGGGACAGGGGGAGACCGAGACGCTGTTTTTT.

This chain links TRBV6-1 with TRBJ2-3, with D possibly matching TRBD2 (6 bases). The J call may be wrong; the DNA end is better matched by TRBJ2-7. This CDR3 contains 16 residues. Germline values: CDR1 MNHNS, CDR2 SASEGT. In DNA form, the CDR3 reads TGTGCCAGCAGGGCAGACGGGAGAGGGAGCACAGATACGCAGTACTTC. Translation: CASRADGRGSTDTQYF.